Following are 30 T cell receptor beta chains from one sample sequenced in a study of blood T cell repertoires in COVID-19. The assay was immunoSEQ multiplex PCR, and TCRdb's table has in-frame clones only and misses some. The sample comprises roughly 120,000 clones, about 72% of which are singletons, and about 8.3% rests with the top ten. The sequencing sample was made of peripheral blood. The receptors shown here come from a woman aged 55-70 years with acute or convalescent COVID-19.

The J gene is TRBJ1-5, the V gene TRBV2, with no clear D. This CDR3 region has 15 residues. The germline V and J ends were trimmed by 10 bases and 3 bases, with 19 bases remaining between them. From germline, CDR1 is SNHLY and CDR2 FYNNEI. The CDR3 loop reads CATRSFPILNQPQHF. For the CDR3, the DNA is TGTGCCACTAGGAGCTTCCCTATCCTCAATCAGCCCCAGCATTTT. The whole variable domain, remainder taken from reference TRBV2 and TRBJ1-5, is EPEVTQTPSHQVTQMGQEVILRCVPISNHLYFYWYRQILGQKVEFLVSFYNNEISEKSEIFDDQFSVERPDGSNFTLKIRSTKLEDSAMYFCATRSFPILNQPQHFGDGTRLSIL.

This sequence joins TRBV30 and TRBJ1-3; D is unresolved. The V and J ends lost 0 bases and 0 bases respectively, with 6 bases between them. Germline lookup yields CDR1 GTSNPN and CDR2 SVGIG (reference sequence). The CDR3 has 14 residues. This CDR3 reads CAWSVGSSGNTIYF. The DNA of the CDR3 is TGTGCCTGGAGTGTGGGCAGCTCTGGAAACACCATATATTTT.

V is TRBV10-3 and J is TRBJ2-3; 11 bases match TRBD2. V was pared by 8 bases and J by 5 bases, with 6 bases of the junction left unmatched. The CDR3 loop spans 14 amino acids. CDR1 is ENHRY, CDR2 SYGVKD, per germline. This CDR3 reads CAISPLAGEDTQYF. The CDR3 nucleotides read TGTGCCATCTCCCCACTAGCGGGGGAAGATACGCAGTATTTT.

The chain recombines TRBV5-1 with TRBJ2-1; TRBD2 is a possible D gene (6 bases). The CDR3 loop spans 12 amino acids. The germline V and J ends were trimmed by 4 bases and 14 bases, with 16 bases remaining between them. The germline V gene encodes CDR1 SGHRS and CDR2 YFSETQ. The CDR3 sequence: CASSRTAGSEFF. DNA for the CDR3: TGCGCCAGCAGCCGCACTGCGGGGTCGGAGTTCTTC.

The chain links TRBV5-1 to TRBJ1-1; perhaps TRBD1 as D (5 bases). This CDR3 is built from 14 residues. The ends were cut back, 8 bases at V and 1 base at J, with 15 bases in the middle. The germline gives CDR1 SGHRS, CDR2 YFSETQ. In nucleotides, the CDR3 is TGCGCCAGTAAACAGGAGGAGGGGAACACTGAAGCTTTCTTT. It encodes CASKQEEGNTEAFF.

The V call is TRBV7-2, the J call TRBJ2-5; TRBD2 matches 7 bases. The trim removed 0 bases at V and 0 bases at J, leaving 1 base unmatched. The CDR3 runs to 15 residues. CDR1 SGHTA and CDR2 FQGNSA come from the germline V gene. CDR3 bases: TGTGCCAGCAGCTTAGCGGGGGGGTACCAAGAGACCCAGTACTTC. It encodes CASSLAGGYQETQYF.

The chain employs TRBV19 and TRBJ2-7, with TRBD1 matching 7 bases. The CDR3 covers 14 residues. J was trimmed by 3 bases and V by 4 bases; bases with no gene match: 6. The germline V gene has CDR1 LNHDA and CDR2 SQIVND (reference sequence). The CDR3 nucleotides are TGTGCCAGTAGTACGACCGGACAGGTCTACGAGCAGTACTTC. Its translation: CASSTTGQVYEQYF.

This clone was recorded only once. V and J are TRBV10-3 and TRBJ2-2; 7 bases are a match to TRBD2. Trimming at V came to 6 bases and at J to 2 bases, leaving 9 bases not matched to a gene. This CDR3 has 16 residues. Germline V CDR1 and CDR2: ENHRY, SYGVKD. CDR3 loop: CAISPVWGGNTGELFF. The CDR3 nucleotides read TGTGCCATCAGCCCTGTTTGGGGGGGAAACACCGGGGAGCTGTTTTTT.

The CDR3 DNA sequence: TGCGCCAGCCGCGATTTTGGGCGAGTGGGCAAAAACATTCAGTACTTC. It translates to CASRDFGRVGKNIQYF. This sequence joins TRBV5-1 and TRBJ2-4; D unresolved. The CDR3 has 16 amino acids. Germline-derived CDR1 and CDR2 are SGHRS and YFSETQ. Between the trimmed V and J ends, which lost 7 bases and 3 bases, there was a span of 20 bases.

This clone showed up just a few times. V gene TRBV5-1 combines with J gene TRBJ1-6; 9 bases align to TRBD1. The germline V gene has CDR1 SGHRS and CDR2 YFSETQ. The CDR3 contains 17 residues. V gave up 2 bases and J gave up 6 bases; unmatched junction bases: 9. The CDR3 protein is CASSFNRGQSGNSPLHF. CDR3 nucleotides: TGCGCCAGCAGCTTTAACAGGGGGCAGTCAGGTAATTCACCCCTCCACTTT. Supplemented by reference TRBV5-1 and TRBJ1-6, the full variable domain reads KAGVTQTPRYLIKTRGQQVTLSCSPISGHRSVSWYQQTPGQGLQFLFEYFSETQRNKGNFPGRFSGRQFSNSRSEMNVSTLELGDSALYLCASSFNRGQSGNSPLHFGNGTRLTVT.

This clone turned up a few times. This chain connects TRBV2 to TRBJ1-5, with 9 nucleotides matching TRBD1. The CDR3 totals 21 residues. Germline loops: CDR1 SNHLY, CDR2 FYNNEI. The trim removed 3 bases at V and 1 base at J, leaving 19 bases unmatched. The CDR3 region is CASSDPLRRTGVGWSNQPQHF. CDR3 nucleotide sequence: TGTGCCAGCAGTGACCCCCTAAGAAGGACAGGGGTAGGTTGGAGCAATCAGCCCCAGCATTTT.

The chain combines TRBV27 with TRBJ1-3; perhaps TRBD1 as D (5 bases). The germline V gene encodes CDR1 MNHEY and CDR2 SMNVEV (reference sequence). Trimming removed 2 bases from V and 2 bases from J, with 10 bases in between. The CDR3 is made up of 15 amino acids. CDR3 protein: CASSLRGRAGNTIYF. CDR3 DNA sequence: TGTGCCAGCAGTTTAAGGGGCAGGGCTGGAAACACCATATATTTT.

On this clone: The germline gene is not matched at one end of the junction; a read error may be the cause. The chain recombines TRBV2 with TRBJ2-2, with TRBD1 matching over 7 bases. Germline V lookup: CDR1 SNHLY, CDR2 FYNNEI. CDR3 length: 16 residues. CDR3 sequence reads: CASRDLDRFFTGELFF. DNA for the CDR3: TGTGCCAGCCGTGACCTGGACAGGTTCTTTACCGGGGAGCTGTTTTTT.

The rearrangement uses TRBV28 and TRBJ1-4; 9 bases are a match to TRBD1. There are 16 residues in the CDR3. Losses at the gene ends were 5 bases for V and 7 bases for J; bases not matched to a gene: 11. The V gene's germline CDR1 is MDHEN and CDR2 SYDVKM. This CDR3 reads CASSPSPGQGPEKLFF. The CDR3 bases are TGTGCCAGCAGTCCCTCCCCGGGACAGGGCCCTGAAAAACTGTTTTTT.

V and J are TRBV2 and TRBJ2-1; possible D gene TRBD1, 6 bases. The germline V gene encodes CDR1 SNHLY and CDR2 FYNNEI. The CDR3 runs 16 residues. Trimming took off 8 bases at V and 4 bases at J, with 21 bases between the two ends. The CDR3, as DNA: TGTGCCAGCGAAGGACAGATGGGGGCTGAATACAATGAGCAGTTCTTC. Its protein product is CASEGQMGAEYNEQFF.

The CDR3 DNA sequence: TGTGCCAGCAGCTTAGCGCGGGCGGGGTACAATGAGCAGTTCTTC. Amino acids: CASSLARAGYNEQFF. The J gene is TRBJ2-1, the V gene TRBV7-2; perhaps TRBD2 as D (6 bases). The germline gives CDR1 SGHTA, CDR2 FQGNSA. The CDR3 runs 15 residues. Trimming removed 0 bases at V and 4 bases at J, with 10 bases between.

The chain uses TRBV27 and TRBJ1-1, with D perhaps matching TRBD1 (5 bases). There are 13 residues in the CDR3. Deletions cut 4 bases from V and 10 bases from J, with 16 bases between. CDR1 is MNHEY and CDR2 is SMNVEV in the germline V gene (reference sequence). The CDR3 DNA reads as TGTGCCAGCAGTTCCCCATTGGGCAGGGCAGCTTTCTTT. Protein: CASSSPLGRAAFF.

The chain is built from TRBV19 and TRBJ2-1; D is unresolved. Trimming removed 1 base from V and 3 bases from J, with 13 bases in between. The CDR3 loop spans 16 amino acids. Germline assignment: CDR1 LNHDA and CDR2 SQIVND (reference sequence). The CDR3 coding sequence is TGTGCCAGTAGTATAGTTCTCTCTTCACTCTACAATGAGCAGTTCTTC. Its protein product is CASSIVLSSLYNEQFF.

This clone was seen just once. V gene TRBV19 combines with J gene TRBJ2-3, with TRBD1 identical over 8 bases. CDR1 LNHDA and CDR2 SQIVND come from the germline V gene (reference sequence). The V gene end was trimmed by 3 bases and the J gene end by 1 base; junction bases not matched to a gene: 6. The CDR3 has 16 amino acids. The CDR3 protein is CASSILRGQGTDTQYF. In DNA, the CDR3 is TGTGCCAGTAGTATTTTGCGGGGACAGGGCACAGATACGCAGTATTTT.

The J gene is TRBJ2-2, the V gene TRBV10-3, with 11 bases identical to TRBD1. V lost 11 bases and J lost 1; bases outside the gene matches: 9. The length of the CDR3 is 16 residues. Germline V CDR1 and CDR2: ENHRY, SYGVKD. CDR3 sequence: CAAGTGGTRNTGELFF. CDR3 coding DNA: TGTGCCGCCGGGACAGGGGGGACCAGGAACACCGGGGAGCTGTTTTTT.

In nucleotides, the CDR3 is TGTGCCAGCAGTGAATTGGGGACAGTCGGGAGCGGGACTGAAGCTTTCTTT. It codes for CASSELGTVGSGTEAFF. This rearrangement joins TRBV2 to TRBJ1-1; 7 nucleotides line up with TRBD1. This CDR3 has 17 residues. Germline CDR1 and CDR2: SNHLY and FYNNEI. The V gene end was trimmed by 2 bases and the J gene end by 5 bases; junction bases not matched to a gene: 14.

A few counts support this clone. The chain uses TRBV9 and TRBJ2-7; D remains ambiguous. Germline lookup yields CDR1 SGDLS and CDR2 YYNGEE. With 5 bases removed from V and 6 bases from J, the gap between germline ends came to 12 bases. CDR3 length equals 12 residues. The DNA of the CDR3 is TGTGCCAGCAGTGGGCGCGTCGGCGAGCAGTACTTC. This codes for CASSGRVGEQYF.

The V call is TRBV6-1, the J call TRBJ1-6; no clear D gene. Between the trimmed V and J ends, which lost 2 bases and 9 bases, there was a span of 14 bases. Per germline, CDR1 MNHNS and CDR2 SASEGT. The CDR3 extends over 15 amino acids. The CDR3 protein is CASSEPGIKGSPLHF. The CDR3 DNA is TGTGCCAGCAGTGAACCCGGGATAAAGGGTTCACCCCTCCACTTT.

This sequence joins TRBV6-5 and TRBJ1-1; D is undetermined. The V end lost 6 bases, the J end lost 5 bases, and 7 bases lay between the germline ends. Germline V gene data show CDR1 as MNHEY and CDR2 as SVGAGI. CDR3 length: 11 amino acids. The CDR3 sequence: CASRGPTEAFF. Here the CDR3 DNA reads TGTGCCAGCAGGGGCCCTACTGAAGCTTTCTTT.

In its sample, this clone ranks as medium-sized. This rearrangement joins TRBV14 to TRBJ1-6, with 12 bases fitting TRBD1. CDR1 and CDR2 from the germline V gene are SGHDN and FVKESK. The CDR3 covers 15 residues. V was clipped by 4 bases and J by 7 bases; unmatched bases: 2. CDR3 protein: CASSRGQGANSPLHF. The CDR3 region has the DNA TGTGCCAGCAGCCGGGGACAGGGGGCAAATTCACCCCTCCACTTT.

This clone turned up a few times. CDR3 sequence (DNA): TGTGCCAGTAGCGGGACAGGGGGAGGTGAAAAACTGTTTTTT. This translates into CASSGTGGGEKLFF. The chain joins TRBV19 to TRBJ1-4, with TRBD1 identical over 11 bases. Germline CDR1 is LNHDA and CDR2 is SQIVND (reference sequence). The junction had 4 bases not matched to a gene; V was cut back by 6 bases and J by 7 bases. This CDR3 has 14 amino acids.

The genes are TRBV28 and TRBJ1-4; D may be TRBD1 (5 bases). In germline, CDR1 is MDHEN, CDR2 SYDVKM. The CDR3 totals 14 residues. The V gene lost 3 bases and the J gene lost 8 bases, with 13 bases spanning the gap. The CDR3 DNA follows: TGTGCCAGCAGTTTCGGAGGGGATGGAGAAAAACTGTTTTTT. Translation gives CASSFGGDGEKLFF.

The chain recombines TRBV6-1 with TRBJ2-3; D is undetermined. Germline CDR1 is MNHNS and CDR2 is SASEGT. V was pared by 0 bases and J by 5 bases, with 9 bases between. This CDR3 has 14 residues. Here the CDR3 reads CASSEAPRQDTQYF. The CDR3 DNA follows: TGTGCCAGCAGTGAAGCTCCTAGGCAAGATACGCAGTATTTT.

The gene calls are TRBV6-6 and TRBJ2-7; TRBD1 matches 10 bases. V was pared by 0 bases and J by 3 bases, with 5 bases of the junction left unmatched. CDR1 is MNHNY and CDR2 is SVGAGI in the germline V gene (reference sequence). This CDR3 region has 16 residues. CDR3 coding DNA: TGTGCCAGCAGTTACTCAGACAGGGGGCTTAGCTACGAGCAGTACTTC. Amino acid sequence: CASSYSDRGLSYEQYF.

V is TRBV21-1 and J is TRBJ1-3; the table's D gene call, TRBD1, was not cross checked with the DNA. TRBV21-1 represents a pseudogene. The CDR3 runs to 14 residues. CDR3 amino acids: CASSKGHSGNTIYF. The CDR3 bases are TGTGCCAGCAGCAAAGGTCACTCTGGAAACACCATATATTTT.